This passage covers 11 T cell receptor beta chains from one sample sequenced in a study of CD8 T cells in Susac syndrome. Random hexamers were used to reverse transcribe an amount of about 0.5 to 1 ug RNA. TCRdb reprocessed the immunoSEQ multiplex PCR reads via MiXCR and lists one record per CDR3 protein. This table holds about 180,000 distinct CDR3 sequences, approximately 94% found once. Sequencing was done on a sample of CD4+ T cells from PBMCs. The receptors were gathered from a human donor with Susac syndrome.

This rearrangement joins TRBV27 to TRBJ1-6; D gene uncertain. V was pared by 2 bases and J by 13 bases, with 15 bases between. The germline V gene has CDR1 MNHEY and CDR2 SMNVEV (reference sequence). The CDR3 runs to 14 residues. This chain's CDR3 is CASSLIVDGSPLHF. DNA of the CDR3: TGTGCCAGCAGTTTAATTGTCGATGGGTCGCCCCTCCACTTT.

This chain connects TRBV5-1 to TRBJ1-6, with D possibly being TRBD1 (6 bases). Trimming left V 0 bases short and J 7 bases short, with 14 bases between. Looked up from germline, CDR1 is SGHRS and CDR2 is YFSETQ. CDR3 length: 16 amino acids. The CDR3 DNA reads TGCGCCAGCAGCTTGGGAGGTGGACAGAGCAATTCACCCCTCCACTTT. It yields the protein CASSLGGGQSNSPLHF.

V is TRBV20-1 and J is TRBJ2-5, with TRBD2 identical over 12 bases. Germline trimming cut 6 bases from V and 1 base from J; bases unmatched to any gene: 6. There are 15 residues in the CDR3. Germline values: CDR1 DFQATT, CDR2 SNEGSKA (reference sequence). Here the CDR3 DNA reads TGCAGTGCGAGGACTAGCGGGGACCCCCAAGAGACCCAGTACTTC. Its protein product is CSARTSGDPQETQYF.

The chain carries TRBV4-3 and TRBJ2-7, with D uncertain. The CDR3 consists of 15 residues. V lost 5 bases to trimming and J lost 3 bases, with 17 bases between them. Per germline, CDR1 LGHNA and CDR2 YSLEER. CDR3 bases: TGCGCCAGCAGCTCCCGGACCGGGTCCAACTACGAGCAGTACTTC. Translation gives CASSSRTGSNYEQYF.

V gene TRBV7-9 combines with J gene TRBJ2-5; 7 bases are a match to TRBD1. The J segment lost 2 bases and the V segment lost 5 bases, leaving 5 bases of the junction unmatched. Germline-derived CDR1 and CDR2 are SEHNR and FQNEAQ (reference sequence). This CDR3 has 14 amino acids. The CDR3: CASSVGTAQETQYF. CDR3 coding DNA: TGTGCCAGCAGCGTCGGGACAGCGCAAGAGACCCAGTACTTC.

The chain links TRBV14 to TRBJ2-2; TRBD2 matches at 8 bases. The CDR3 covers 17 residues. V was pared by 4 bases and J by 3 bases, with 10 bases of the junction left unmatched. Germline V gives CDR1 SGHDN, CDR2 FVKESK. CDR3 nucleotide sequence: TGTGCCAGCAGCCGCCTCGAAGGCGGGGGGTACACCGGGGAGCTGTTTTTT. Its protein product is CASSRLEGGGYTGELFF.

The chain couples TRBV2 to TRBJ2-1, with 10 positions matching TRBD1. This CDR3 spans 16 amino acids. V trimming: 6 bases; J trimming: 0 bases; junction bases outside the gene matches: 5. CDR1 is SNHLY, CDR2 FYNNEI, per germline. The CDR3 here is CASRGTGDISYNEQFF. CDR3 nucleotides: TGTGCCAGCAGGGGGACAGGGGATATCTCCTACAATGAGCAGTTCTTC.

The chain carries TRBV5-4 and TRBJ2-3; maybe TRBD2 (5 bases). V lost 0 bases and J 5 bases, leaving 7 bases between the germline ends. Germline V gene data show CDR1 as SGHNT and CDR2 as YYREEE (reference sequence). There are 13 residues in the CDR3. This CDR3 is CASSLEREDTQYF. CDR3 sequence (DNA): TGTGCCAGCAGCTTGGAGAGGGAAGATACGCAGTATTTT. Combining the CDR3 with reference TRBV5-4 and TRBJ2-3 gives the whole variable domain ETGVTQSPTHLIKTRGQQVTLRCSSQSGHNTVSWYQQALGQGPQFIFQYYREEENGRGNFPPRFSGLQFPNYSSELNVNALELDDSALYLCASSLEREDTQYFGPGTRLTVL.

This rearrangement joins TRBV10-3 to TRBJ1-2; D gene uncertain. Germline-derived CDR1 and CDR2 are ENHRY and SYGVKD. CDR3 length equals 14 residues. Trimming pared 0 bases from V and 4 bases from J, leaving 9 bases between. The CDR3 DNA reads TGTGCCATCAGTGAGTCGGGAGTACCCTATGGCTACACCTTC. Translation: CAISESGVPYGYTF.

The chain employs TRBV5-4 and TRBJ1-1; unclear D gene. Looked up from germline, CDR1 is SGHNT and CDR2 is YYREEE (reference sequence). The CDR3 spans 14 residues. V lost 2 bases and J lost 3, with 11 bases in between. CDR3 sequence reads: CASSFDPRDTEAFF. CDR3 DNA: TGTGCCAGCAGCTTTGACCCTAGGGACACTGAAGCTTTCTTT.

V is TRBV30 and J is TRBJ2-5; D is undetermined. Germline values: CDR1 GTSNPN, CDR2 SVGIG (reference sequence). CDR3 length: 11 residues. Trimming left V 3 bases short and J 5 bases short, with 7 bases between. The CDR3: CAWSPEETQYF. The CDR3 coding sequence is TGTGCCTGGAGCCCGGAGGAGACCCAGTACTTC.